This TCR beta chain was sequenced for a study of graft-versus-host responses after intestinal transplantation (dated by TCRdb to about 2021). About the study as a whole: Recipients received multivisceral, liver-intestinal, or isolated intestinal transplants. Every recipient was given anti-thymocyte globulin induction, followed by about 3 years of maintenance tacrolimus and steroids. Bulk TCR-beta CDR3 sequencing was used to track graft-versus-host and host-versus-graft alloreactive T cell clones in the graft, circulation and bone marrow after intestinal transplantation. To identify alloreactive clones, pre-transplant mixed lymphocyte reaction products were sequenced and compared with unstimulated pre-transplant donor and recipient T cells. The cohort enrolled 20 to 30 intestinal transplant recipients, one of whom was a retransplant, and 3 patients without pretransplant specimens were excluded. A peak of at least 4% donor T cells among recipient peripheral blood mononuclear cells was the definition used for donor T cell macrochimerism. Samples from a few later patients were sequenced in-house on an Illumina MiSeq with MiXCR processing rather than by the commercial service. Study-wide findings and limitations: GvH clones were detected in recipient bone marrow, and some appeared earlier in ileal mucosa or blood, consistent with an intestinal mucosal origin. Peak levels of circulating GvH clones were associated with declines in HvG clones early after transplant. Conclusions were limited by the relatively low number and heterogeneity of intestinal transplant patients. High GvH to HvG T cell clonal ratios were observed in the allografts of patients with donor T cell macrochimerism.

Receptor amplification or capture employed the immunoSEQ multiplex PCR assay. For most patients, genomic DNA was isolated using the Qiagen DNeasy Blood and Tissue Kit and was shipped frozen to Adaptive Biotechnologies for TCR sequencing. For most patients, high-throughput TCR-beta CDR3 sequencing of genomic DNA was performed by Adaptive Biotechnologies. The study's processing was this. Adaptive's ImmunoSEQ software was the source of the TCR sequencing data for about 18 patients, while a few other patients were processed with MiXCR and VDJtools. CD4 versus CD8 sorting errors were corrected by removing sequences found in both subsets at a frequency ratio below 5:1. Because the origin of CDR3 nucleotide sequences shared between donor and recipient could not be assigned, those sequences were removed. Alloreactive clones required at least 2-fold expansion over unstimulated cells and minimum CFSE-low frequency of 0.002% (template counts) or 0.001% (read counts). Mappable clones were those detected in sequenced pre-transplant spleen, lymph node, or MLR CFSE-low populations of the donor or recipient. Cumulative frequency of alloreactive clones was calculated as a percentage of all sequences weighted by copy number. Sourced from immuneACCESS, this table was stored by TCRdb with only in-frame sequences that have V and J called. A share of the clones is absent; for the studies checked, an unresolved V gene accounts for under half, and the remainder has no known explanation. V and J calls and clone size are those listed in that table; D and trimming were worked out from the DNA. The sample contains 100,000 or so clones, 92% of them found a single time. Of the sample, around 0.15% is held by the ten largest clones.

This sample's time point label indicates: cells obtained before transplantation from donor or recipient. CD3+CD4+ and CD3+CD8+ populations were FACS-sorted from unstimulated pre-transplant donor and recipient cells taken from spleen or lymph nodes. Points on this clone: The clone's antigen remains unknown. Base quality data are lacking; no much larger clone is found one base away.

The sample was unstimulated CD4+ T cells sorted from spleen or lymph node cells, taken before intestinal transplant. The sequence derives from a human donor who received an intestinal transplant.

The CDR3 region has the sequence CASSPRRTEYEQYF. The DNA is as follows: TGTGCCAGCAGTCCGCGGCGGACAGAATACGAGCAGTACTTC. Here the chain combines TRBV27 and TRBJ2-7; the D gene is possibly TRBD1, with 6 bases matching. The CDR3 goes from the cysteine to the phenylalanine over 14 residues. Here the CDR3 DNA is all that survives: 42 bases in frame from base 1. V and J lose 5 bases and 4 bases, and a span of 15 bases separates them. The germline V gene (reference sequence) provides CDR1 MNHEY and CDR2 SMNVEV.